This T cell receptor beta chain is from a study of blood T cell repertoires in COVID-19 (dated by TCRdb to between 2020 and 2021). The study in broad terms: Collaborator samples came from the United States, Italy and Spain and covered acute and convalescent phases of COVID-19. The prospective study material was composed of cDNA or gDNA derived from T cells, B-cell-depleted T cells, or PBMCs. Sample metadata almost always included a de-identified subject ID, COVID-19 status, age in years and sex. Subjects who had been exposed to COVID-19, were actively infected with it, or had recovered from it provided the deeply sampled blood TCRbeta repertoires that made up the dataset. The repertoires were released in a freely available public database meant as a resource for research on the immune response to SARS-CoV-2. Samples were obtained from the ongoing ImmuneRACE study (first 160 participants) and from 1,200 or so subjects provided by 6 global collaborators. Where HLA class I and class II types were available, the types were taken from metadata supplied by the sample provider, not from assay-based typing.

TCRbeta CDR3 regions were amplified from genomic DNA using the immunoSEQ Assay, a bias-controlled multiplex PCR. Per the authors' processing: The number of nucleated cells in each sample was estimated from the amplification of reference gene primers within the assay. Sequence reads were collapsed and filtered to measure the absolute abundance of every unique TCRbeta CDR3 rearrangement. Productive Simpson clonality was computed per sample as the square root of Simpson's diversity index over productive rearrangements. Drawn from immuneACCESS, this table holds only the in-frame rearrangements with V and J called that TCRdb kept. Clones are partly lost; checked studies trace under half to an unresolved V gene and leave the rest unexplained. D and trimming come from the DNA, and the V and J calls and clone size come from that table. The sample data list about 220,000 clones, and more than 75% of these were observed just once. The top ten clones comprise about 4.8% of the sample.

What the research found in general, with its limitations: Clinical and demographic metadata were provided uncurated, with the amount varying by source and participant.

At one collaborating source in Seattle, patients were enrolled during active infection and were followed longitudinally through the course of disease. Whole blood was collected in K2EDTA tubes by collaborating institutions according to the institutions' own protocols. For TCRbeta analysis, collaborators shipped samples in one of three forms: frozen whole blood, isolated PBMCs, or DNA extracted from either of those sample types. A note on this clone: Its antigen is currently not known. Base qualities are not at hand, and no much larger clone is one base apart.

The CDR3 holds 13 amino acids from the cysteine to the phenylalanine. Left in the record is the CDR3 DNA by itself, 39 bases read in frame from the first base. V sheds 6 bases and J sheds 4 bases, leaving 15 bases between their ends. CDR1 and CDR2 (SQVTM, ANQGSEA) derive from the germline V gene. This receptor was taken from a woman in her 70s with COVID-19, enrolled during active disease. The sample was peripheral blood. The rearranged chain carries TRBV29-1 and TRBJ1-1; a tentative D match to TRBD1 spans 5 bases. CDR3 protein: CSVPRGGTTEAFF. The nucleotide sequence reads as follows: TGCAGCGTCCCTCGGGGGGGGACCACTGAAGCTTTCTTT.